This T cell receptor beta chain was documented in a study of T cells in Graves' hyperthyroidism and ophthalmopathy. Broader study findings: The majority of expanded thyroid clonotypes above 0.001 also appeared in blood. A model built on 13 V-J features separated ophthalmopathy from stable hyperthyroidism.

V was trimmed by 5 bases and J by 1 base, leaving 12 bases between them. CDR3 length: 15 residues. Germline V gives CDR1 SGHAT, CDR2 FQNNGV. The study based diagnoses on clinical symptoms, serum thyroxine and TRAb, thyroid ultrasound and orbital computed tomography. Researchers took RNA transcripts and amplified the TCR beta CDR3 regions from them. Primed by the HTBI set, a first-round RT-PCR was run on the TCR CDR3. TCRdb reprocessed the multiplex PCR reads via MiXCR and lists one record per CDR3 protein. The table shows about 290,000 distinct CDR3 sequences, with approximately 19% occurring only once. The table lists this clonotype with many counts. Its antigen is as yet unknown.

The genes are TRBV11-2 and TRBJ1-3; D call uncertain. Sequenced: blood. The TCR was taken from a man aged 50 or older with Graves' ophthalmopathy. Here the CDR3 DNA reads TGTGCCAGCAGCCCACTTTGGGGTTCTGGAAACACCATATATTTT. Amino acid sequence: CASSPLWGSGNTIYF.